What follows are 2 T cell receptor beta chains derived from one specimen sequenced in a study of Ad26.COV2.S vaccination and SARS-CoV-2 variants. Regarding treatment: around 19 received Ad26.COV2.S at low or high dose, single or two shots; a few received placebo; per-sample allocation not given. Sampling happened 63 days after the first vaccine or placebo injection. Sequenced by immunoSEQ multiplex PCR; TCRdb stores in-frame clones only, minus some. Of about 350,000 clones in the sample, roughly 81% were seen once. Sequenced material: peripheral blood, taken in a trial of Ad26.COV2.S vaccine versus placebo. These receptors were collected from a person between 18 and 65 years old who received the Ad26.COV2.S COVID-19 vaccine or a placebo.

In this sample, this clone turned up once. This chain joins TRBV18 and TRBJ2-3, with 11 bases identical to TRBD1. V shed 2 bases and J 1 base; nucleotides not matched to a gene: 11. Germline V CDR1 and CDR2: KGHSH, LQKENI. The CDR3 is made up of 19 amino acids. CDR3 coding DNA: TGTGCCAGCTCACCAAGGGGACAGGGGGGGCCACGGGGCACAGATACGCAGTATTTT. This sequence encodes CASSPRGQGGPRGTDTQYF.

This clone came up a few times. V usage is TRBV24-1 and J usage is TRBJ2-2; 7 bases agree with TRBD1. This CDR3 region has 15 residues. The ends lost 3 bases at V and 5 bases at J; junction bases unmatched: 5. Germline CDR1 KGHDR, CDR2 SFDVKD. The CDR3 DNA follows: TGTGCCACCAGTGATAGGGGGCTCGTGACCGGGGAGCTGTTTTTT. As protein: CATSDRGLVTGELFF.